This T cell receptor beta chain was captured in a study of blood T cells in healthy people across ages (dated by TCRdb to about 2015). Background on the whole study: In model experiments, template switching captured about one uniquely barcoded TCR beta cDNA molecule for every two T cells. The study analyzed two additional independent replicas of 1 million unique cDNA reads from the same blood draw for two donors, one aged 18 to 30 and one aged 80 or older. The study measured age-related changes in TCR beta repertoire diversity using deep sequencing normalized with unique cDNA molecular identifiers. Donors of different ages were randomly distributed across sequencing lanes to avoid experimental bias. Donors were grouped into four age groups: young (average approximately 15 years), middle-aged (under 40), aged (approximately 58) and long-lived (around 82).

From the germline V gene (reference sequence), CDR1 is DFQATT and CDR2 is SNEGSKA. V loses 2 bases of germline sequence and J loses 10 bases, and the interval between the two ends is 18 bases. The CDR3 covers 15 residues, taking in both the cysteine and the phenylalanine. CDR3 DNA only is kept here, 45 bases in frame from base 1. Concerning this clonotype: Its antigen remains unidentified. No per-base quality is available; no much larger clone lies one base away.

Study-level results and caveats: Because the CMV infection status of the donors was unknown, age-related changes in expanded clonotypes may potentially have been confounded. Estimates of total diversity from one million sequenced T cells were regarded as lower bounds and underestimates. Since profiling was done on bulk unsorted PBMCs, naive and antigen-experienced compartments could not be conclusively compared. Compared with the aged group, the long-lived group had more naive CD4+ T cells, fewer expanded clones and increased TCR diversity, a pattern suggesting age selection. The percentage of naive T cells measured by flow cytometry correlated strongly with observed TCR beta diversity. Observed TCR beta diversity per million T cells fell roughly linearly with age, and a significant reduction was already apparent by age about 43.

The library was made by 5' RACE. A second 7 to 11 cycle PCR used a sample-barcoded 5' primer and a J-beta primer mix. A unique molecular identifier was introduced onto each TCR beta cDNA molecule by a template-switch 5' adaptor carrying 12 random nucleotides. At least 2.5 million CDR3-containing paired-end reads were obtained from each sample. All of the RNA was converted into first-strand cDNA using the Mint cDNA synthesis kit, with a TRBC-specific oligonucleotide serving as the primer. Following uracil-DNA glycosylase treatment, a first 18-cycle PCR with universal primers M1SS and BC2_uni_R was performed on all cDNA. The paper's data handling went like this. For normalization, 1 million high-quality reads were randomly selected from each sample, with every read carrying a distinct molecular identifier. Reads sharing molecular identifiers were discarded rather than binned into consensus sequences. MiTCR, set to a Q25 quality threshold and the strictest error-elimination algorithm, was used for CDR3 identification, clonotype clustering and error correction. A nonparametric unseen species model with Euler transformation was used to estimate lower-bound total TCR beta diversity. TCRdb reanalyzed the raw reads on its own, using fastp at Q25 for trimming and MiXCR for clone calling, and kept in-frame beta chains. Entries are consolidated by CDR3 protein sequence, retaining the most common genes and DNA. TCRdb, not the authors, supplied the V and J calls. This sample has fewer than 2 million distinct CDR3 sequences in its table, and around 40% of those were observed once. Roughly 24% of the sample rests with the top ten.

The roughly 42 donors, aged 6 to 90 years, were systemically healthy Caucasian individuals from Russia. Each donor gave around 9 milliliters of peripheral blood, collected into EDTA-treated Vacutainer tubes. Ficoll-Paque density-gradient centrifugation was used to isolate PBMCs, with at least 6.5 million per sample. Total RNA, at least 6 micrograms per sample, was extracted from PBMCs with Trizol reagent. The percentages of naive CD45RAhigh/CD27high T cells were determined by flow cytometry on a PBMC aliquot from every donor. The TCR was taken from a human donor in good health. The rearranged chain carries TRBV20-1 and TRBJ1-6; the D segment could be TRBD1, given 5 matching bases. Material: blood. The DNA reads TGCAGTGCTAGAAAGGCGACAGATTTTAACTCACCCCTCCACTTT. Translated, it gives CSARKATDFNSPLHF.